This entry concerns a single T cell receptor (beta chain). The antigen remains undetermined. Across several immunoSEQ plates, the genomic DNA of each subset was split evenly. Assay: immunoSEQ multiplex PCR; the TCRdb copy retains only in-frame clones and omits some. The sample consists of over 1.5 million clones, 95% to 99% of them appearing once. This CDR3 comprises 12 residues. The germline V gene has CDR1 SGHNT and CDR2 YYREEE (reference sequence). V was shortened by 4 bases and J by 8 bases, with 7 bases between the two germline ends. This entry belongs to a study of shared clonotypes between healthy human individuals. Study details: Every donor yielded three CD4 naive, three CD4 memory, two CD8 naive and one CD8 memory plate.

Study-level points and caveats: Unshared clonotypes carried lower generation probabilities than those common to all four donors. Donor clonotype sharing was expected to depend on sequencing depth.

The receptor comes from a man aged 25 to 40 in good health. The specimen was naive CD4+ T cells sorted from blood. Regarding subset: CD45RA+ positively selected. The chain couples TRBV5-4 to TRBJ2-6; D not certain. Written as DNA, the CDR3 is TGTGCCAGCAGCCAGAGTACCAACGTCCTGACTTTC. This encodes CASSQSTNVLTF.